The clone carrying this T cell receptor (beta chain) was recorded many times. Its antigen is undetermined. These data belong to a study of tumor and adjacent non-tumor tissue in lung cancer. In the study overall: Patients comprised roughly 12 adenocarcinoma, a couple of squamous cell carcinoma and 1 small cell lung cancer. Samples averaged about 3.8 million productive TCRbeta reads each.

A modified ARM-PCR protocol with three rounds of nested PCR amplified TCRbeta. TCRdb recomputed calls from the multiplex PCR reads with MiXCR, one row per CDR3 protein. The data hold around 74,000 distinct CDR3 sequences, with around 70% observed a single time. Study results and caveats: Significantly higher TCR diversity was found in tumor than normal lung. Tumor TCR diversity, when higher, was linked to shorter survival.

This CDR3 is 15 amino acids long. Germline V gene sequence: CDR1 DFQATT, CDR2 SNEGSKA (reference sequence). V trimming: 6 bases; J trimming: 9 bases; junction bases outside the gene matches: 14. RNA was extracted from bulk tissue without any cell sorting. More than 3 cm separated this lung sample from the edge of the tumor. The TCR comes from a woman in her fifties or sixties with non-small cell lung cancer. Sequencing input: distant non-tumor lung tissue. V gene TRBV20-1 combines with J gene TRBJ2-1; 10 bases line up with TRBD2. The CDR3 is CSAKNSLAGAGEQFF. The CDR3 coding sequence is TGCAGTGCCAAGAATTCGCTAGCGGGAGCGGGTGAGCAGTTCTTC.